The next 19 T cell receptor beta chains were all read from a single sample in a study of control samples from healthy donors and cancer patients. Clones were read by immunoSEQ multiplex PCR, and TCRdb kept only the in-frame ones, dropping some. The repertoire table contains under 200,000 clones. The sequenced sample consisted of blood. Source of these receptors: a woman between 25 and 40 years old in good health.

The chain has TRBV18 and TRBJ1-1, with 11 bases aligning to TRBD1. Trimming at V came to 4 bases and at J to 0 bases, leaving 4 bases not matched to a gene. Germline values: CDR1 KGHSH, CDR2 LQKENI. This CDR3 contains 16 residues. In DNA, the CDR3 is TGTGCCAGCTCACAACGGACAGGGGGCATGAACACTGAAGCTTTCTTT. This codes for CASSQRTGGMNTEAFF.

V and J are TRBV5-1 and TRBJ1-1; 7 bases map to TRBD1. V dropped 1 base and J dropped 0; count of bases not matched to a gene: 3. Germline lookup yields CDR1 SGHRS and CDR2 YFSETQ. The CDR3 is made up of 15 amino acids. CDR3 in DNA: TGCGCCAGCAGCTTGTACGGGACAGTGAACACTGAAGCTTTCTTT. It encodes CASSLYGTVNTEAFF.

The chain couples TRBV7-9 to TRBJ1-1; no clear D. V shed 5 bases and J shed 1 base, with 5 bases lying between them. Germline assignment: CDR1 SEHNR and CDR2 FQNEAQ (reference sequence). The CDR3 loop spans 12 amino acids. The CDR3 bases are TGTGCCAGCAGCCCCACGAACACTGAAGCTTTCTTT. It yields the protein CASSPTNTEAFF.

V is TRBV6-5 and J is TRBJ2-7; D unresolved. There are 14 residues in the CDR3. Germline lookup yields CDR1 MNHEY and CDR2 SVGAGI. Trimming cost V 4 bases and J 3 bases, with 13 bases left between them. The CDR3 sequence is CASSLDRVVYEQYF. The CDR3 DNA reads TGTGCCAGCAGTTTAGACCGAGTAGTCTACGAGCAGTACTTC.

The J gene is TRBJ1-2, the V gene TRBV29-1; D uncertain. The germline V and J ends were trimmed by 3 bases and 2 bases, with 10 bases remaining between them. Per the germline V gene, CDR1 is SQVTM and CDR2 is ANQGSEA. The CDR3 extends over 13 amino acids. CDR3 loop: CSVDLGSNYGYTF. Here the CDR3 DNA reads TGCAGCGTTGATCTTGGATCAAACTATGGCTACACCTTC.

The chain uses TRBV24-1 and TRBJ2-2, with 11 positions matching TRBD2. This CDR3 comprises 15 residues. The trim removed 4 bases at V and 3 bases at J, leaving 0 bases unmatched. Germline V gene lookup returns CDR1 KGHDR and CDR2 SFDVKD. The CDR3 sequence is CATSELAGDTGELFF. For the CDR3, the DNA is TGTGCCACCAGTGAACTAGCGGGGGACACCGGGGAGCTGTTTTTT.

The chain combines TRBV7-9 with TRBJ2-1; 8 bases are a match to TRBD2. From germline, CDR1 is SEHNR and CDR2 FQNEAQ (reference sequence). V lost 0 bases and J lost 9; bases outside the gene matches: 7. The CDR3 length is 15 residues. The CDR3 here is CASSLADGAGGEQFF. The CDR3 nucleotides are TGTGCCAGCAGCTTAGCAGACGGCGCGGGGGGTGAGCAGTTCTTC. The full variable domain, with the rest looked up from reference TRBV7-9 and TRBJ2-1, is DTGVSQNPRHKITKRGQNVTFRCDPISEHNRLYWYRQTLGQGPEFLTYFQNEAQLEKSRLLSDRFSAERPKGSFSTLEIQRTEQGDSAMYLCASSLADGAGGEQFFGPGTRLTVL.

The CDR3 DNA is TGTGCCAGCGAGGACACGGAAGGAACACCAGGCTACACCTTC. Protein sequence: CASEDTEGTPGYTF. The rearrangement links TRBV5-4 to TRBJ1-2; maybe TRBD1 (5 bases). This CDR3 region has 14 residues. Germline V CDR1 and CDR2: SGHNT, YYREEE (reference sequence). V was pared by 7 bases and J by 8 bases, with 21 bases between.

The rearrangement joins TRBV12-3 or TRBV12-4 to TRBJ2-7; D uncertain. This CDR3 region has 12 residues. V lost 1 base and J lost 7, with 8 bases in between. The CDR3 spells CASSLVVREQYF. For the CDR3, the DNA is TGTGCCAGCAGTTTAGTGGTAAGGGAGCAGTACTTC.

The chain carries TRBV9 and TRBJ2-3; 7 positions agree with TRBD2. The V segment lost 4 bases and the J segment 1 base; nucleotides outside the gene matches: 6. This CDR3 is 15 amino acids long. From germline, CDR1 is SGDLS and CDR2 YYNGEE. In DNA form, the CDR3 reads TGTGCCAGCAGCTCAGCGGGGTTGGGCACAGATACGCAGTATTTT. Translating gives CASSSAGLGTDTQYF.

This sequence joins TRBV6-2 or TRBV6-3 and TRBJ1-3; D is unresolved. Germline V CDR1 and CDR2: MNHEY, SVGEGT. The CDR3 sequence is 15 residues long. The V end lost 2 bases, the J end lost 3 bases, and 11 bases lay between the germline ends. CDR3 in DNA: TGTGCCAGCAGTTACGGCCCCCGCGGTGGAAACACCATATATTTT. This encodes CASSYGPRGGNTIYF.

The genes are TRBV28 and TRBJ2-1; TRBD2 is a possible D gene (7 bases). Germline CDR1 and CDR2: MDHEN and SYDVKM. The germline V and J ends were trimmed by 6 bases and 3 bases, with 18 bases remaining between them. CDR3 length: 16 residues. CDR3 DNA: TGTGCCAGCAGCCGCCTGGGAGGGGGGGACTACAATGAGCAGTTCTTC. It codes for CASSRLGGGDYNEQFF.

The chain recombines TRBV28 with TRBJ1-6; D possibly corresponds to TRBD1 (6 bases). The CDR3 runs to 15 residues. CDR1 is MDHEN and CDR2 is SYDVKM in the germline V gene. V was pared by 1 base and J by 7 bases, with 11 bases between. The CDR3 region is CASSLSSGVNSPLHF. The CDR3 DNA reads TGTGCCAGCAGTTTATCATCAGGGGTGAATTCACCCCTCCACTTT.

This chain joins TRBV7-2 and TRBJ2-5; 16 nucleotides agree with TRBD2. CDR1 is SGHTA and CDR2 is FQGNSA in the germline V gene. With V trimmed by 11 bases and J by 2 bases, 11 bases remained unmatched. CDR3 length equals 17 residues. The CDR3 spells CAGQGLAGGLGQETQYF. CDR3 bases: TGTGCCGGCCAGGGACTAGCGGGGGGGCTTGGGCAAGAGACCCAGTACTTC.

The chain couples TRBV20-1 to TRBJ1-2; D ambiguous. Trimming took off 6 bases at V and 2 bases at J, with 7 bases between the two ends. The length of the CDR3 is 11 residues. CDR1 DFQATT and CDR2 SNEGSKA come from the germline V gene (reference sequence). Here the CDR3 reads CSASENYGYTF. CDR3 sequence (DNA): TGCAGTGCCAGTGAAAACTATGGCTACACCTTC.

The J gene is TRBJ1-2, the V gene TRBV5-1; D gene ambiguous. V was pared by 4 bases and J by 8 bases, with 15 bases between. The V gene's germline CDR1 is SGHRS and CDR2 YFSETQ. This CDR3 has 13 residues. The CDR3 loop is CASSRGSSEGYTF. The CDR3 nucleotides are TGCGCCAGCAGCCGAGGGAGCTCCGAGGGCTACACCTTC.

DNA for the CDR3: TGTGCCAGCAAGAGGACAGGGTATAATGAAAAACTGTTTTTT. Amino acids: CASKRTGYNEKLFF. V gene TRBV27 combines with J gene TRBJ1-4; 8 positions match TRBD1. V gave up 7 bases and J gave up 4 bases; unmatched junction bases: 5. The germline V gene has CDR1 MNHEY and CDR2 SMNVEV (reference sequence). The CDR3 is 14 amino acids.

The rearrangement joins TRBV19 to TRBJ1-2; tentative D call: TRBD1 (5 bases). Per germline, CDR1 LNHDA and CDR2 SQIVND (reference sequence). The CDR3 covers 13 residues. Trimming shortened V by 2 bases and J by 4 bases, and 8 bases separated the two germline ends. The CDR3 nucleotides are TGTGCCAGTAGTATATGGGGGAGCTATGGCTACACCTTC. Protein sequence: CASSIWGSYGYTF.

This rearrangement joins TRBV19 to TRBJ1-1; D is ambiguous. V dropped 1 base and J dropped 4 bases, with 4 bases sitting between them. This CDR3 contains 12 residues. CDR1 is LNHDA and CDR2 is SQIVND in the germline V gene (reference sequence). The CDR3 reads CASSIGLTEAFF. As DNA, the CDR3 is TGTGCCAGTAGTATAGGCCTCACTGAAGCTTTCTTT.